This TCR beta chain emerged from a study of cytomegalovirus exposure and HLA in healthy donors. Healthy bone marrow donors made up the donors. At the time of sampling, donors were nominally healthy, though unrecorded immune exposures were likely. This clone is a singleton in its sample. Its matching antigen is unknown. Study-wide points: Roughly even sequencing depth across donors was the assumption behind the presence/absence analyses.

This CDR3 region has 12 residues. Germline CDR1 and CDR2: MDHEN and SYDVKM. Trimming removed 8 bases at V and 5 bases at J, with 7 bases between. In the PCR, 60 Vbeta and 13 Jbeta primers were used. The repertoire was sequenced with immunoSEQ multiplex PCR; TCRdb's copy has only in-frame clones and lacks some. The sample lists about 100,000 clones, 65% to 75% occurring once. The rearrangement joins TRBV28 to TRBJ1-6; D not resolved. The clonotype was recovered from a woman aged 40 to 49 in good health and CMV-seronegative. The sequencing input was PBMCs. CDR3 nucleotide sequence: TGTGCCAGCCGGGTCCATAATTCACCCCTCCACTTT. This translates into CASRVHNSPLHF.